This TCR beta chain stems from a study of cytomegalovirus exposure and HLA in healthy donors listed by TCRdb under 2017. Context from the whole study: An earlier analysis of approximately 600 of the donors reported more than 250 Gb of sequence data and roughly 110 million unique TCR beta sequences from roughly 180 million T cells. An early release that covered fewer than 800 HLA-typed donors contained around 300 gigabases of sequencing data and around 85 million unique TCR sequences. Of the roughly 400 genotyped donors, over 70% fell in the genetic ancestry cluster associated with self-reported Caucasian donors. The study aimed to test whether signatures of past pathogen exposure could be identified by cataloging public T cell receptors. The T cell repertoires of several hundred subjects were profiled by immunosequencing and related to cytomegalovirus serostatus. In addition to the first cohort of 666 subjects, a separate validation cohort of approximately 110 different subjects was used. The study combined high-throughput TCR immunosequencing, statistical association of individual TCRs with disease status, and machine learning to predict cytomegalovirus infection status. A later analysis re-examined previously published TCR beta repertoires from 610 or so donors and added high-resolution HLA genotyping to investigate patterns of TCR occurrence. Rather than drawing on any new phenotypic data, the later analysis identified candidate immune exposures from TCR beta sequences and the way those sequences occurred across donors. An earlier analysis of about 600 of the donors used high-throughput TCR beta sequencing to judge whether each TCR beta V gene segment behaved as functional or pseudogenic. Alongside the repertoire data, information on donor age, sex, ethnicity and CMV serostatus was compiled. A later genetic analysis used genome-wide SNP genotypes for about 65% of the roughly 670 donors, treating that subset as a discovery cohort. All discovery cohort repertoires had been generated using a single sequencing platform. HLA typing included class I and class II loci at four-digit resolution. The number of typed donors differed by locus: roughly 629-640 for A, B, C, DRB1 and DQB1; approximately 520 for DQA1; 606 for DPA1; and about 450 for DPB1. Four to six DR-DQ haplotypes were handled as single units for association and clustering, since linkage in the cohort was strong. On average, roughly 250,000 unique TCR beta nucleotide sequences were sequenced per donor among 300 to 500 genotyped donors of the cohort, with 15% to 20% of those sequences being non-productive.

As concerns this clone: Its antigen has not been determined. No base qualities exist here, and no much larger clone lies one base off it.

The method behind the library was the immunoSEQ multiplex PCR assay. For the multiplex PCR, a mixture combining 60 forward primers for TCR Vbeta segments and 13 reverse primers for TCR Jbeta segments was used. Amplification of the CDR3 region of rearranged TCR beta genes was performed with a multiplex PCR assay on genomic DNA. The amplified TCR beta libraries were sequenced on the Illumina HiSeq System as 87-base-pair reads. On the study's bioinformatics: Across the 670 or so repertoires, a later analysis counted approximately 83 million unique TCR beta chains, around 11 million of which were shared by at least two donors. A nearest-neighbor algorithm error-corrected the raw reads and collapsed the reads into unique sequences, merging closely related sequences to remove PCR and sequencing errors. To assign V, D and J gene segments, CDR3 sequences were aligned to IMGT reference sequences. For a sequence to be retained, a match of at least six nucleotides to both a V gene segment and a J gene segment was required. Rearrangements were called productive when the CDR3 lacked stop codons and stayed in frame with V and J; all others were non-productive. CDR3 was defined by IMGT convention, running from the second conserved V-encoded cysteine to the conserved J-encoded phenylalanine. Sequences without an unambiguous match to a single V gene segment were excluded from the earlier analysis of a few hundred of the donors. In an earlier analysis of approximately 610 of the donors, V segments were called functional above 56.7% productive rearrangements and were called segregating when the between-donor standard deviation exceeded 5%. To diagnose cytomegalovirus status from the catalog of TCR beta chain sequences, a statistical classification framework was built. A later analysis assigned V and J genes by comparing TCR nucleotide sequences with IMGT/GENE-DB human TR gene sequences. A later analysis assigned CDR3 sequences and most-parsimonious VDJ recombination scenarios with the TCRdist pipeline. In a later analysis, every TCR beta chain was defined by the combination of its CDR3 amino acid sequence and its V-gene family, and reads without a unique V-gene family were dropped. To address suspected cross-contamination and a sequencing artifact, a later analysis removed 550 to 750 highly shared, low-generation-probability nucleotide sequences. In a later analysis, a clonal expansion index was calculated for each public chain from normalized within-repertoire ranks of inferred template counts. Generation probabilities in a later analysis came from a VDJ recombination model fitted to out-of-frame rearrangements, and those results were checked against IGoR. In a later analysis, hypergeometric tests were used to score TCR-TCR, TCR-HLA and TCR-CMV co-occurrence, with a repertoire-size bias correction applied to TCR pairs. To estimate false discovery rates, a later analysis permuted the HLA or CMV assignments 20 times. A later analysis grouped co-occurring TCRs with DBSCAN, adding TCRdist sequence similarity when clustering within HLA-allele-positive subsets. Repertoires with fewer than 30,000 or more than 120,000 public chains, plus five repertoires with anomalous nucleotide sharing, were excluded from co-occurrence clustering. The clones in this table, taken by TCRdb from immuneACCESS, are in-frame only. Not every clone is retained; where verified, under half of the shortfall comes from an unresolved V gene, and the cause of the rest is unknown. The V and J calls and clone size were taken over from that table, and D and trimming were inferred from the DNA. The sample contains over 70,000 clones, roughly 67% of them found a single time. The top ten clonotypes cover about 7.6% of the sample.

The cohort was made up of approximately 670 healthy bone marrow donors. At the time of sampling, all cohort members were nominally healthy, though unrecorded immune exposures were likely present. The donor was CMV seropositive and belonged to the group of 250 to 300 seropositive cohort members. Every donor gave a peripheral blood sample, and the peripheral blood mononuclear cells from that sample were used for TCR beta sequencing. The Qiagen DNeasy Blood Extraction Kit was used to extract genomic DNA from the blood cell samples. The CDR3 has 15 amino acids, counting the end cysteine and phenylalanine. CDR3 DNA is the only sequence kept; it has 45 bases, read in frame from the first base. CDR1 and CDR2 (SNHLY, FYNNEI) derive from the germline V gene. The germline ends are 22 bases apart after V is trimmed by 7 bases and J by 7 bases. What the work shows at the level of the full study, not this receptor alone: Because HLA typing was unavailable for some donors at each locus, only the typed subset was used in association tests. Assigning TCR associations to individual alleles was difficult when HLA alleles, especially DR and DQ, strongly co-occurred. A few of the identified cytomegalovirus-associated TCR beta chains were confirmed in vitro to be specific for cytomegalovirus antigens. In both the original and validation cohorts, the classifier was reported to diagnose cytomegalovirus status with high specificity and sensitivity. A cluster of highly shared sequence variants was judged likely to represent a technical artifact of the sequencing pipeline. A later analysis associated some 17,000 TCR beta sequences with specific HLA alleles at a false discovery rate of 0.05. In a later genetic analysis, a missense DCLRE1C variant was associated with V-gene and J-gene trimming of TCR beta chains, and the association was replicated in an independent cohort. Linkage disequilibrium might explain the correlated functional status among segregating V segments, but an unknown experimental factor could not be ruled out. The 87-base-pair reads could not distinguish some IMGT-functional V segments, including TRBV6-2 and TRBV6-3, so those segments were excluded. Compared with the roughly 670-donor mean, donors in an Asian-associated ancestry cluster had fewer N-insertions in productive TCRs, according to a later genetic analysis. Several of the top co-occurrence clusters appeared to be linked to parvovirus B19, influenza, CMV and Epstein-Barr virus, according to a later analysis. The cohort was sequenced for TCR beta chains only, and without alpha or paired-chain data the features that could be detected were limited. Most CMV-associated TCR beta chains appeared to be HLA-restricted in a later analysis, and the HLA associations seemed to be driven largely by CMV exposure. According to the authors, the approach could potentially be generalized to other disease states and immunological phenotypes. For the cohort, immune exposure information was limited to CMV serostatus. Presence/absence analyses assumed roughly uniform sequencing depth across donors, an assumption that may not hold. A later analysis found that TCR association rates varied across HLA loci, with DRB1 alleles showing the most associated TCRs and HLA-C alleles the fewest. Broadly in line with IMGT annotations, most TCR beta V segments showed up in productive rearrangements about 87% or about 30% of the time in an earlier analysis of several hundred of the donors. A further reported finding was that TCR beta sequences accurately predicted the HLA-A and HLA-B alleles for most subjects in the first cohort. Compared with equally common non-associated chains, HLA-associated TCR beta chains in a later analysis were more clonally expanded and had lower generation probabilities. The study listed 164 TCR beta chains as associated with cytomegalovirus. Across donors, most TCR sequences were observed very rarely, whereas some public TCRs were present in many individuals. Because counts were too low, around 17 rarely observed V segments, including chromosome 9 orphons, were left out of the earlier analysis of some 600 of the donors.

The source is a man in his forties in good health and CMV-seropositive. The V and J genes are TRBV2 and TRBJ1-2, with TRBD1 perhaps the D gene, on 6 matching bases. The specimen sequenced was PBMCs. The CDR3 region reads CASTTDSGVMGGYTF. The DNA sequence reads TGTGCCAGCACCACGGACAGTGGAGTGATGGGTGGCTACACCTTC.